The following is a T cell receptor beta chain sequence with its context. Its antigen is currently unknown. This specimen belongs to a study of T cell responses to AZD1222 COVID-19 vaccine. Data came from immunoSEQ multiplex PCR; TCRdb stores just in-frame clones and leaves some out. The sample records 110,000 to 150,000 clones, about 92% being singletons. The CDR3 has 17 residues. V was pared by 3 bases and J by 6 bases, with 10 bases of the junction left unmatched. Per germline, CDR1 LGHNA and CDR2 YNFKEQ. Regarding the study as a whole: There were mostly white British donors and more females than males, and clonal diversity was possibly underestimated. Reportedly, nearly half the spike-specific TCRs target unmutated variant regions. Baseline seropositivity occurred in only a handful of AZD1222 recipients. Two AZD1222 administrations were followed by greater Spike-specific TCR breadth and depth.

This sample comprised peripheral blood, obtained after recovery from COVID-19. The clonotype was recovered from an adult who had recovered from COVID-19. V gene TRBV4-2 combines with J gene TRBJ2-1; 11 nucleotides match TRBD2. In nucleotides, the CDR3 is TGTGCCAGCAGCCAGACCCTTAGCGGGAGGGCCCTCAATGAGCAGTTCTTC. Translating it yields CASSQTLSGRALNEQFF.